This TCR beta chain was observed in a study of T cells after yellow fever vaccination. Trimming pared 7 bases from V and 0 bases from J, leaving 11 bases between. In germline, CDR1 is LNHDA, CDR2 SQIVND (reference sequence). The CDR3 is 14 amino acids. This clonotype was recorded a few times. TCRdb processed the 5' RACE reads anew with MiXCR; each CDR3 protein has one entry. The top ten clones hold 20% to 25% of a sample with about 52,000 distinct CDR3 sequences, 6.6% of them seen once. This sample comprised CD8+ T cells not binding an NS4B(214-222) dextramer, sorted from PBMCs, obtained 45 days after the first yellow fever vaccination. The sequence was obtained from a man aged 18 to 35 who received the YFV17D yellow fever vaccine. V gene TRBV19 combines with J gene TRBJ2-3, with D uncertain. CDR3 region: CASMTWPSTDTQYF. The CDR3 DNA reads as TGTGCCAGTATGACCTGGCCAAGCACAGATACGCAGTATTTT.